Following are 28 T cell receptor beta chains from one sample sequenced in a study of shared clonotypes between healthy human individuals. Profiling relied on immunoSEQ multiplex PCR, and the TCRdb table lists in-frame clones only, not all of them. The table has some 380,000 clones, 96% seen once. Input material: memory CD8+ T cells sorted from blood. Described subset: CD45RO+ cells pooled with CCR7-negative TemRA cells. Every receptor here comes from a man aged 30 to 45 in good health.

The gene calls are TRBV7-2 and TRBJ2-2, with a possible D match to TRBD1 (5 bases). The CDR3 spans 16 residues. The V and J ends lost 5 bases and 3 bases respectively, with 16 bases between them. Looked up from germline, CDR1 is SGHTA and CDR2 is FQGNSA. The CDR3, as DNA: TGTGCCAGCAGCGGGGCGCTAGTCCCCCACACCGGGGAGCTGTTTTTT. Residues: CASSGALVPHTGELFF.

V and J are TRBV27 and TRBJ2-6; 8 bases are shared with TRBD1. This CDR3 has 15 amino acids. With 4 bases clipped from V and 3 bases from J, the junction kept 2 bases outside the gene matches. Germline CDR1 MNHEY, CDR2 SMNVEV (reference sequence). The CDR3 loop reads CASSYGQGGANVLTF. The DNA of the CDR3 is TGTGCCAGCAGTTATGGACAGGGTGGGGCCAACGTCCTGACTTTC.

The CDR3 is CASRLYYEQFF. CDR3 nucleotides: TGTGCCAGCAGACTATACTATGAGCAGTTCTTC. The chain carries TRBV6-6 and TRBJ2-1; the D is unclear. Germline-derived CDR1 and CDR2 are MNHNY and SVGAGI (reference sequence). This CDR3 comprises 11 residues. Trimming took 6 bases from V and 8 from J, leaving 8 bases between them.

The J gene is TRBJ1-2, the V gene TRBV28; D is perhaps TRBD1 (6 bases). The CDR3 totals 15 residues. Trimming pared 7 bases from V and 5 bases from J, leaving 20 bases between. CDR1 is MDHEN and CDR2 is SYDVKM in the germline V gene. The CDR3 nucleotides are TGTGCCAGCAACCCAGGACAGCGAGAGTCTTATGGCTACACCTTC. Translation: CASNPGQRESYGYTF.

The J gene is TRBJ2-7, the V gene TRBV7-2; TRBD1 might be the D (6 bases). The V end lost 1 base, the J end lost 3 bases, and 16 bases lay between the germline ends. Germline V gene sequence: CDR1 SGHTA, CDR2 FQGNSA. The CDR3 has 16 amino acids. The CDR3 is CASSLVFSGHSYEQYF. CDR3 nucleotides: TGTGCCAGCAGCTTAGTCTTTTCGGGACACAGCTACGAGCAGTACTTC.

This chain connects TRBV11-3 to TRBJ2-7; the D gene is possibly TRBD2 (6 bases). The CDR3 loop spans 13 amino acids. Germline V gene data show CDR1 as SGHNT and CDR2 as YENEEA. Trimming took 1 base from V and 7 from J, leaving 11 bases between them. The CDR3 loop is CASSLVYGGEQYF. The CDR3 DNA reads TGTGCCAGCAGCTTAGTCTACGGGGGAGAGCAGTACTTC.

CDR3 sequence (DNA): TGTGCCAGCTCACCACCTTTGGATGAGCAGTTCTTC. This gives the protein CASSPPLDEQFF. The chain combines TRBV18 with TRBJ2-1, with D uncertain. CDR3 length equals 12 residues. V gave up 0 bases and J gave up 8 bases, with 5 bases separating them. Germline-derived CDR1 and CDR2 are KGHSH and LQKENI.

This clone was counted once. CDR3 sequence reads: CAILGAGNTEAFF. CDR3 sequence (DNA): TGTGCCATCCTCGGGGCCGGGAACACTGAAGCTTTCTTT. The J gene is TRBJ1-1, the V gene TRBV10-3, with a possible D match to TRBD1 (5 bases). CDR3 length equals 13 residues. From germline, CDR1 is ENHRY and CDR2 SYGVKD. V lost 8 bases and J lost 1, with 11 bases in between.

The rearrangement links TRBV2 to TRBJ1-2; 8 bases are shared with TRBD1. J gave up 3 bases and V 3 bases, and 6 bases lay outside the gene matches. Per germline, CDR1 SNHLY and CDR2 FYNNEI. This CDR3 contains 15 residues. This chain's CDR3 is CASSDKDREHYGYTF. In DNA, the CDR3 is TGTGCCAGCAGTGACAAGGACAGGGAACACTATGGCTACACCTTC.

This chain links TRBV28 with TRBJ2-3, with D possibly matching TRBD2 (5 bases). Trimming cost V 2 bases and J 1 base, with 10 bases left between them. The CDR3 spans 15 residues. Germline loops: CDR1 MDHEN, CDR2 SYDVKM. The CDR3 nucleotides are TGTGCCAGCAGTTTAGGAGGAGCGGGCACAGATACGCAGTATTTT. The encoded protein is CASSLGGAGTDTQYF.

The gene calls are TRBV19 and TRBJ1-1; D is ambiguous. The CDR3 contains 13 residues. Looked up from germline, CDR1 is LNHDA and CDR2 is SQIVND (reference sequence). Trimming cost V 7 bases and J 1 base, with 10 bases left between them. The CDR3 sequence: CASITQTNTEAFF. In DNA, the CDR3 is TGTGCCAGTATCACCCAGACGAACACTGAAGCTTTCTTT.

V is TRBV21-1 and J is TRBJ2-7; the table's D call of TRBD2 was not tested on the DNA. TRBV21-1 is recorded as a pseudogene. The CDR3 has 16 residues. As DNA, the CDR3 is TGTGCCAGCAGCAAAGGTGAGGGGACTTCCTCCTACGAGCAGTACTTC. It codes for CASSKGEGTSSYEQYF.

The sample holds one count of this clone. The rearrangement joins TRBV2 to TRBJ1-5; the match to TRBD1 covers 10 bases. Trimming cost V 6 bases and J 4 bases; bases outside gene matches: 12. Germline CDR1 is SNHLY and CDR2 is FYNNEI. This CDR3 is 17 amino acids long. The CDR3 reads CASSRKPTGGENQPQHF. For the CDR3, the DNA is TGTGCCAGCAGCCGAAAACCGACAGGGGGCGAGAATCAGCCCCAGCATTTT.

The CDR3 coding sequence is TGTGCCAGTGCTAAACAGGGATATCAGCCCCAGCATTTT. Its protein is CASAKQGYQPQHF. The chain carries TRBV19 and TRBJ1-5, with a tentative D call TRBD1 (6 bases). Germline V gene lookup returns CDR1 LNHDA and CDR2 SQIVND (reference sequence). The CDR3 sequence is 13 residues long. Trimming cost V 8 bases and J 5 bases, with 13 bases left between them.

V is TRBV20-1 and J is TRBJ2-7, with 7 bases lining up with TRBD2. This CDR3 comprises 11 residues. Germline lookup yields CDR1 DFQATT and CDR2 SNEGSKA (reference sequence). J gave up 2 bases and V 7 bases, and 2 bases lay outside the gene matches. The CDR3, as DNA: TGCAGTGTGGGGGGGACCTACGAGCAGTACTTC. It encodes CSVGGTYEQYF.

This clone occurred once. The gene calls are TRBV30 and TRBJ1-2, with D hard to call. Looked up from germline, CDR1 is GTSNPN and CDR2 is SVGIG (reference sequence). V was clipped by 3 bases and J by 3 bases, with 17 bases between them. The CDR3 is made up of 15 amino acids. The CDR3 sequence is CAWSLGPPAYYGYTF. DNA for the CDR3: TGTGCCTGGAGCCTCGGACCTCCCGCTTACTATGGCTACACCTTC.

The chain joins TRBV6-1 to TRBJ1-2, with 7 bases fitting TRBD1. CDR3 length: 13 amino acids. The V gene's germline CDR1 is MNHNS and CDR2 SASEGT. Germline trimming cut 8 bases from V and 2 bases from J; bases unmatched to any gene: 5. The CDR3 protein is CASEQGFNYGYTF. The CDR3 nucleotides read TGTGCCAGCGAACAGGGGTTCAACTATGGCTACACCTTC.

The chain joins TRBV19 to TRBJ1-5, with 8 bases fitting TRBD1. The length of the CDR3 is 15 residues. CDR1 LNHDA and CDR2 SQIVND come from the germline V gene (reference sequence). The ends lost 5 bases at V and 0 bases at J; junction bases unmatched: 3. DNA of the CDR3: TGTGCCAGTAGTTGGGACAGGAATAGCAATCAGCCCCAGCATTTT. Its protein is CASSWDRNSNQPQHF.

The chain employs TRBV5-1 and TRBJ2-7; D is perhaps TRBD2 (6 bases). Germline lookup yields CDR1 SGHRS and CDR2 YFSETQ. V lost 0 bases and J lost 3, with 10 bases in between. This CDR3 contains 14 residues. CDR3 DNA sequence: TGCGCCAGCAGCTTGGAGGGAGGATACTACGAGCAGTACTTC. Translation: CASSLEGGYYEQYF. Combining the CDR3 with reference TRBV5-1 and TRBJ2-7 gives the whole variable domain KAGVTQTPRYLIKTRGQQVTLSCSPISGHRSVSWYQQTPGQGLQFLFEYFSETQRNKGNFPGRFSGRQFSNSRSEMNVSTLELGDSALYLCASSLEGGYYEQYFGPGTRLTVT.

The chain's CDR3 is CASGSPGGSYEQYF. CDR3 in DNA: TGTGCCAGCGGATCACCAGGGGGCTCCTACGAGCAGTACTTC. The chain recombines TRBV28 with TRBJ2-7, with 7 bases aligning to TRBD1. There are 14 residues in the CDR3. J was trimmed by 0 bases and V by 8 bases; bases with no gene match: 7. CDR1 is MDHEN, CDR2 SYDVKM, per germline.

This clone appeared once. The rearrangement joins TRBV27 to TRBJ2-1, with D maybe TRBD2 (6 bases). V lost 3 bases and J 4 bases, leaving 13 bases between the germline ends. The CDR3 contains 15 residues. Germline-derived CDR1 and CDR2 are MNHEY and SMNVEV (reference sequence). The CDR3 DNA reads as TGTGCCAGCAGTTTGAGGGCTAGCGTTTACAATGAGCAGTTCTTC. This gives the protein CASSLRASVYNEQFF.

The rearrangement links TRBV5-4 to TRBJ2-2, with 11 bases lining up with TRBD1. The CDR3 is 16 amino acids. Trimming cost V 4 bases and J 4 bases; bases outside gene matches: 6. CDR1 SGHNT and CDR2 YYREEE come from the germline V gene (reference sequence). Here the CDR3 reads CASSRGQGAITGELFF. CDR3 in DNA: TGTGCCAGCAGCAGAGGACAGGGGGCGATCACCGGGGAGCTGTTTTTT.

The J gene is TRBJ1-1, the V gene TRBV11-3; maybe TRBD1 (5 bases). The CDR3 length is 14 residues. CDR1 is SGHNT and CDR2 is YENEEA in the germline V gene. Deletions cut 0 bases from V and 5 bases from J, with 10 bases between. The CDR3 DNA reads as TGTGCCAGCAGCTTAGACGGGGGGGAAACTGAAGCTTTCTTT. Protein sequence: CASSLDGGETEAFF.

This chain joins TRBV20-1 and TRBJ2-1; no firm D call. Germline CDR1 reads DFQATT; CDR2 reads SNEGSKA (reference sequence). The CDR3 runs to 11 residues. V was cut by 0 bases and J by 8 bases, with 5 bases left in between. The CDR3 spells CSARDRDEQFF. The CDR3 DNA sequence: TGCAGTGCTAGAGATCGGGATGAGCAGTTCTTC.

This clone was detected only once. V usage is TRBV7-9 and J usage is TRBJ2-7; 10 nucleotides match TRBD2. The V and J ends lost 5 bases and 4 bases, in that order; junction bases with no gene match: 8. The CDR3 totals 15 residues. The V gene's germline CDR1 is SEHNR and CDR2 FQNEAQ (reference sequence). The CDR3 sequence is CASSPSSGSKYEQYF. The CDR3 nucleotides are TGTGCCAGCAGCCCTTCTAGCGGGAGTAAGTACGAGCAGTACTTC.

The chain uses TRBV7-9 and TRBJ1-1; D unresolved. CDR1 and CDR2 (germline): SEHNR, FQNEAQ (reference sequence). This CDR3 is 14 amino acids long. Deletions cut 3 bases from V and 1 base from J, with 9 bases between. CDR3 residues: CASSFTTENTEAFF. The CDR3 DNA reads as TGTGCCAGCAGCTTTACTACAGAGAACACTGAAGCTTTCTTT.

This clone was found once. The rearrangement links TRBV5-6 to TRBJ2-5, with TRBD2 matching 12 bases. Per germline, CDR1 SGHDT and CDR2 YYEEEE. CDR3 length: 18 residues. Trimming cost V 3 bases and J 1 base; bases outside gene matches: 10. CDR3 in amino acids: CASSSSMLAGGSQETQYF. Written as DNA, the CDR3 is TGTGCCAGCAGCTCCTCAATGCTAGCGGGAGGGAGCCAAGAGACCCAGTACTTC.

This chain connects TRBV7-2 to TRBJ2-5, with 12 bases fitting TRBD2. This CDR3 spans 17 amino acids. In germline, CDR1 is SGHTA, CDR2 FQGNSA. The V and J ends lost 5 bases and 2 bases, in that order; junction bases with no gene match: 9. The DNA of the CDR3 is TGTGCCAGCAGCCTTGGGACTAGCGGGTTGCGGCAAGAGACCCAGTACTTC. Encoded protein: CASSLGTSGLRQETQYF.